This T cell receptor (beta chain) was recorded in a study of human T cells and chemical hapten exposure. Overall study context: Patients, largely female, had alopecia areata, totalis or universalis.

In TCRdb, the RACE reads were re-called with MiXCR into one record per CDR3 protein. The table records approximately 370,000 distinct CDR3 sequences, about 5.4% of them present only once. This clonotype was found many times. The antigen is undetermined. Points from the study as a whole: Large CDR3 similarity clusters arose significantly more often from expanded TCRs than from controls.

Time point given: pre-sensitization, week 0. Treatment specified: therapeutic diphenylcyclopropenone sensitization with weekly scalp DPC. Suited to DPC and affected by alopecia, the donors ranged from 18 to 70 years old. CDR3 length equals 17 residues. Per the germline V gene, CDR1 is LGHNA and CDR2 is YNFKEQ. The junction had 6 bases not matched to a gene; V was cut back by 1 base and J by 1 base. This sequence was found in a woman aged 18-30 years with alopecia areata. Some clones in this sample may be carry-over from other donors' samples. The chain carries TRBV4-2 and TRBJ1-2, with 10 bases that match TRBD1. The sample here was whole blood, taken in connection with sensitization to the hapten diphenylcyclopropenone (DPC). The CDR3 DNA reads as TGTGCCAGCAGCCAAGCCACCGGGACAGGGGTTAACTATGGCTACACCTTC. Its protein is CASSQATGTGVNYGYTF.